This T cell receptor beta chain was sequenced in a study of T cell repertoires in cytomegalovirus infection. Study at large: Matching HLA type and CMV infection were both indicated by public TCR beta signatures. General observations from the study: It was HLA-C-restricted CMV-specific TCR beta clonotypes that dominated the response ex vivo.

The germline V and J ends were trimmed by 5 bases and 6 bases, with 10 bases remaining between them. Per germline, CDR1 SGHVS and CDR2 FQNEAQ. The CDR3 sequence is 12 residues long. This clonotype has ten or more counts. Antigen specificity is unknown. TCRdb reanalysed the reads using MiXCR and keeps one entry per CDR3 protein. The sample has some 800,000 distinct CDR3 sequences, about 27% seen once. The V gene is TRBV7-8, the J gene TRBJ1-1; D unclear. The source of this sequence is a human donor in good health (CMV status not recorded). Some clones in this sample may be carry-over from other donors' samples. The sequenced sample was cultured CD8+ T cells from PBMCs, obtained from culture after CMV antigen stimulation. The CDR3 DNA reads TGTGCCAGCAGCGCAGGTTTTGCTGAAGCTTTCTTT. Encoded protein: CASSAGFAEAFF. Based on the CDR3 plus reference TRBV7-8 and TRBJ1-1, the full variable domain is GAGVSQSPRYKVAKRGQDVALRCDPISGHVSLFWYQQALGQGPEFLTYFQNEAQLDKSGLPSDRFFAERPEGSVSTLKIQRTQQEDSAVYLCASSAGFAEAFFGQGTRLTVV.